This T cell receptor beta chain stems from a study of beta chain features in type 1 diabetes. Study-level points and caveats: In cDNA sequencing, cells with high TCR expression could be over-represented. A potential influence of HLA type upon TCRB rearrangement remained unresolved herein.

Expressed TCRB transcripts were sequenced, since all the RNA that had been isolated was reverse transcribed. The protocol was immunoSEQ multiplex PCR, while the TCRdb copy is restricted to in-frame clones and leaves out a portion. The table shows about 230,000 clones, with 9.6% occurring only once. Germline V CDR1 and CDR2: SGHRS, YFSETQ. Trimming removed 4 bases from V and 4 bases from J; junction bases left unmatched: 9. The CDR3 has 15 residues. Central memory, naive, regulatory and stem cell-like memory CD4+ cells were sorted by CD45RO/CCR7/CD25/CD127/CD95/CD27. Worth noting for this clone: The antigen is undetermined.

The sequence came from a woman under 30 in good health. J is TRBJ1-1 and V is TRBV5-1; 8 nucleotides match TRBD1. The specimen sequenced was naive CD4+ T cells from blood. DNA for the CDR3: TGCGCCAGCAGCCGGATAGGAACAGGGGGCACTGAAGCTTTCTTT. Translated: CASSRIGTGGTEAFF.